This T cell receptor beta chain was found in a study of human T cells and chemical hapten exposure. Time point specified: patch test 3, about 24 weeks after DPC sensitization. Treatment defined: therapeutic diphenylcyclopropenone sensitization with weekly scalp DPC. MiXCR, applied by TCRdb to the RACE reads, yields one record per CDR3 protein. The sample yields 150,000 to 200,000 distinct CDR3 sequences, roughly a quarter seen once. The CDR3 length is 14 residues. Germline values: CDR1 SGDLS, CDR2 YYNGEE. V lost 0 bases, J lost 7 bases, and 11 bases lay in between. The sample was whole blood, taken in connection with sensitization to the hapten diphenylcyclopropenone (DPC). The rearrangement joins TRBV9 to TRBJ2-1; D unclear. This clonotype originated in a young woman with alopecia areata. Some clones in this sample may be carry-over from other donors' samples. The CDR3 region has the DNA TGTGCCAGCAGCGTAGGTGCTAGTGGGAATGAGCAGTTCTTC. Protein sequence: CASSVGASGNEQFF.